Listed here are 22 T cell receptor beta chains from one sample, sequenced in a study of T cells in localized non-small cell lung cancer. Sequenced by immunoSEQ multiplex PCR; TCRdb stores in-frame clones only, minus some. In the table there are 30,000 to 45,000 clones, roughly 79% of which are singletons. The material was peripheral blood mononuclear cells, obtained before any cancer treatment. All receptors derive from a male donor at least 60 years old with stage II lung adenocarcinoma.

The rearrangement links TRBV6-6 to TRBJ2-7; TRBD1 matches at 8 bases. Losses at the gene ends were 6 bases for V and 6 bases for J; bases not matched to a gene: 4. The V gene's germline CDR1 is MNHNY and CDR2 SVGAGI (reference sequence). The CDR3 runs to 12 residues. CDR3 nucleotide sequence: TGTGCCAGCAGCCAACAGGGGGGCGAGCAGTACTTC. Amino acids: CASSQQGGEQYF.

The V gene is TRBV9, the J gene TRBJ2-7; TRBD2 matches 13 bases. The germline V gene encodes CDR1 SGDLS and CDR2 YYNGEE. CDR3 length equals 15 residues. After removal of 3 bases from V and 5 bases from J, the junction contained 5 bases not matched to a gene. The CDR3 DNA sequence: TGTGCCAGCAGCGGGACTAGCGGGAGTTTCCACGAGCAGTACTTC. Amino acid sequence: CASSGTSGSFHEQYF.

The chain recombines TRBV30 with TRBJ1-4; D might be TRBD1 (5 bases). This CDR3 region has 14 residues. CDR1 and CDR2 from the germline V gene are GTSNPN and SVGIG (reference sequence). V lost 3 bases, J lost 8 bases, and 16 bases lay in between. For the CDR3, the DNA is TGTGCCTGGAGCCTCGACCTCCGGGGGGAAAAACTGTTTTTT. It codes for CAWSLDLRGEKLFF.

The chain links TRBV6-4 to TRBJ1-2, with 8 bases that match TRBD1. The germline CDR1 and CDR2 sequences are MRHNA and SNTAGT. The V and J ends lost 3 bases and 5 bases, in that order; junction bases with no gene match: 2. The CDR3 consists of 13 residues. CDR3 residues: CASSETGDYGYTF. The CDR3 nucleotides read TGTGCCAGCAGTGAGACAGGGGATTATGGCTACACCTTC.

The CDR3 nucleotides are TGTGCCAGCAGCTCCGCCGGGGGGCCCGGCACCGGGGAGCTGTTTTTT. Its protein product is CASSSAGGPGTGELFF. J is TRBJ2-2 and V is TRBV7-3; D might be TRBD2 (7 bases). Trimming removed 4 bases from V and 4 bases from J, with 16 bases in between. This CDR3 has 16 residues. CDR1 SGHTA and CDR2 FQGTGA come from the germline V gene.

Only one count was recorded for this clone. The chain combines TRBV27 with TRBJ1-5; 8 bases fit TRBD1. Germline CDR1 MNHEY, CDR2 SMNVEV (reference sequence). J gave up 3 bases and V 3 bases, and 4 bases lay outside the gene matches. The CDR3 runs 15 residues. CDR3 nucleotide sequence: TGTGCCAGCAGTTTCTCGGGACAGGCCAATCAGCCCCAGCATTTT. Its protein product is CASSFSGQANQPQHF.

J is TRBJ2-3 and V is TRBV12-5; no reliable D call. Germline V CDR1 and CDR2: LGHNT, FRNRAP. There are 15 residues in the CDR3. V was cut by 1 base and J by 0 bases, with 8 bases left in between. The CDR3 coding sequence is TGTGCTAGTGGTTTGGGACTCTTTAGCACAGATACGCAGTATTTT. It specifies CASGLGLFSTDTQYF.

This chain uses TRBV4-2 with TRBJ2-7, with TRBD1 matching 9 bases. V lost 3 bases to trimming and J lost 4 bases; unmatched junction nucleotides: 7. There are 15 residues in the CDR3. The germline gives CDR1 LGHNA, CDR2 YNFKEQ. The DNA for the CDR3 is TGTGCCAGCAGCCAGGGGGACAGGGACTTTTACGAGCAGTACTTC. Residues: CASSQGDRDFYEQYF.

The chain combines TRBV4-3 with TRBJ2-7; TRBD2 matches 7 bases. The CDR3 is 14 amino acids. Looked up from germline, CDR1 is LGHNA and CDR2 is YSLEER. V gave up 0 bases and J gave up 4 bases; unmatched junction bases: 3. CDR3 region: CASSQEYGRYEQYF. The DNA for the CDR3 is TGCGCCAGCAGCCAAGAATACGGGAGGTACGAGCAGTACTTC.

As to this clone: At one boundary the junction diverges from the germline segment, which might be a read error. V and J are TRBV5-3 and TRBJ1-2; D is unclear. TRBV5-3 is sorted into the ORF group, with uncertain function. The CDR3 is 13 residues long. The CDR3 DNA is TGTGCCAGCAGCTTGGAGGCGATCTATGGCTACACCTTC. Its translation: CASSLEAIYGYTF.

The V and J genes are TRBV30 and TRBJ1-2, with TRBD1 matching 8 bases. Germline values: CDR1 GTSNPN, CDR2 SVGIG (reference sequence). CDR3 size: 13 residues. With 0 bases clipped from V and 8 bases from J, the junction kept 5 bases outside the gene matches. In nucleotides, the CDR3 is TGTGCCTGGAGTGTAGCAGGGGGCGGGGGCTACACCTTC. Translating it yields CAWSVAGGGGYTF.

The J gene is TRBJ2-1, the V gene TRBV7-6, with 7 positions matching TRBD2. V trimming: 4 bases; J trimming: 8 bases; junction bases outside the gene matches: 11. Germline-derived CDR1 and CDR2 are SGHVS and FNYEAQ. The CDR3 totals 15 residues. This CDR3 is CASSSEAGSGDEQFF. Here the CDR3 DNA reads TGTGCCAGCAGCTCGGAAGCGGGATCGGGAGATGAGCAGTTCTTC.

J is TRBJ2-2 and V is TRBV7-9; D is ambiguous. Germline CDR1 is SEHNR and CDR2 is FQNEAQ (reference sequence). Trimming pared 5 bases from V and 6 bases from J, leaving 7 bases between. This CDR3 contains 12 residues. Here the CDR3 DNA reads TGTGCCAGCAGCCCCTTGTCCGGGGAGCTGTTTTTT. Its translation: CASSPLSGELFF. The entire variable domain, with the rest obtained from reference TRBV7-9 and TRBJ2-2, is as follows: DTGVSQNPRHKITKRGQNVTFRCDPISEHNRLYWYRQTLGQGPEFLTYFQNEAQLEKSRLLSDRFSAERPKGSFSTLEIQRTEQGDSAMYLCASSPLSGELFFGEGSRLTVL.

The gene calls are TRBV9 and TRBJ2-3; D tentatively reads TRBD1 or TRBD2 (6 bases each). V lost 4 bases and J 4 bases, leaving 22 bases between the germline ends. The CDR3 consists of 17 residues. Germline V CDR1 and CDR2: SGDLS, YYNGEE. CDR3 region: CASSPFFGGNRADTQYF. The CDR3 nucleotides read TGTGCCAGCAGCCCTTTCTTCGGCGGGAACAGGGCAGATACGCAGTATTTT.

This chain uses TRBV6-5 with TRBJ2-3; D unclear. In germline, CDR1 is MNHEY, CDR2 SVGAGI. Trimming stripped 5 bases from V and 7 bases from J, with 13 bases between. CDR3 length: 13 residues. This chain's CDR3 is CASSPARPYTQYF. In nucleotides, the CDR3 is TGTGCCAGCAGTCCGGCCCGTCCTTATACGCAGTATTTT.

CDR3 amino acids: CASSVGLAGDEQFF. Here the CDR3 DNA reads TGTGCCAGCAGCGTGGGACTAGCGGGAGATGAGCAGTTCTTC. The chain links TRBV9 to TRBJ2-1, with 14 bases fitting TRBD2. Trimming removed 2 bases from V and 8 bases from J; junction bases left unmatched: 0. Germline loops: CDR1 SGDLS, CDR2 YYNGEE. This CDR3 comprises 14 residues.

The chain recombines TRBV27 with TRBJ1-2; TRBD1 matches 7 bases. V shed 0 bases, J shed 8 bases, and the junction held 9 bases outside the gene matches. Per the germline V gene, CDR1 is MNHEY and CDR2 is SMNVEV (reference sequence). The CDR3 length is 15 residues. The CDR3 spells CASSLSEGGLRGYTF. The CDR3 DNA sequence: TGTGCCAGCAGTTTATCGGAAGGGGGCCTAAGAGGCTACACCTTC.

The chain is built from TRBV7-2 and TRBJ1-2; D unclear. This CDR3 has 13 amino acids. Between the trimmed V and J ends, which lost 4 bases and 7 bases, there was a span of 13 bases. From germline, CDR1 is SGHTA and CDR2 FQGNSA. The CDR3 loop is CASSSVTIPGYTF. As DNA, the CDR3 is TGTGCCAGCAGCTCCGTAACAATTCCTGGCTACACCTTC.

The chain employs TRBV14 and TRBJ1-6; no reliable D call. Between the trimmed V and J ends, which lost 8 bases and 7 bases, there was a span of 12 bases. Germline V gene sequence: CDR1 SGHDN, CDR2 FVKESK. The CDR3 totals 13 residues. The CDR3 spells CASCRGPNSPLHF. The CDR3 bases are TGTGCCAGCTGTCGGGGTCCAAATTCACCCCTCCACTTT.

The chain employs TRBV30 and TRBJ2-1; D is undetermined. Germline-derived CDR1 and CDR2 are GTSNPN and SVGIG (reference sequence). The CDR3 contains 14 residues. Trimming cost V 3 bases and J 3 bases, with 12 bases left between them. This CDR3 reads CAWRLRRSYNEQFF. Written as DNA, the CDR3 is TGTGCCTGGAGGTTAAGGCGGAGCTACAATGAGCAGTTCTTC.

The chain carries TRBV27 and TRBJ2-7, with a weak D call TRBD1 (5 bases). Per germline, CDR1 MNHEY and CDR2 SMNVEV (reference sequence). This CDR3 is built from 12 residues. The ends were cut back, 4 bases at V and 6 bases at J, with 10 bases in the middle. The CDR3 reads CASSSKGLEQYF. DNA for the CDR3: TGTGCCAGCAGTTCTAAGGGGCTCGAGCAGTACTTC.

The chain has TRBV11-2 and TRBJ2-1; D not certain. The CDR3 spans 16 residues. Trimming pared 4 bases from V and 6 bases from J, leaving 19 bases between. The germline gives CDR1 SGHAT, CDR2 FQNNGV. The chain's CDR3 is CASSSDLAALINEQFF. CDR3 in DNA: TGTGCCAGCAGCTCCGATCTGGCCGCATTGATCAATGAGCAGTTCTTC. Full variable domain (rest looked up from reference TRBV11-2 and TRBJ2-1): EAGVAQSPRYKIIEKRQSVAFWCNPISGHATLYWYQQILGQGPKLLIQFQNNGVVDDSQLPKDRFSAERLKGVDSTLKIQPAKLEDSAVYLCASSSDLAALINEQFFGPGTRLTVL.